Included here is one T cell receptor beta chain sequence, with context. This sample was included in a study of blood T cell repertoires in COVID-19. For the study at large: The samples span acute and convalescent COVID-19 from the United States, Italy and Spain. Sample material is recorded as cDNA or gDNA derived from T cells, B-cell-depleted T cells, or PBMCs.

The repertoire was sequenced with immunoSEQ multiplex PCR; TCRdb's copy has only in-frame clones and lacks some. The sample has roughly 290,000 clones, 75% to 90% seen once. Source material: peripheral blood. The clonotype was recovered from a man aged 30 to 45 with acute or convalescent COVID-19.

The CDR3 protein is CASSRTSSYNEQFF. CDR3 DNA sequence: TGTGCCAGCTCAAGAACTAGCTCCTACAATGAGCAGTTCTTC. The chain couples TRBV18 to TRBJ2-1, with a possible D match to TRBD2 (5 bases). The germline CDR1 and CDR2 sequences are KGHSH and LQKENI. This CDR3 is built from 14 residues. Between the trimmed V and J ends, which lost 5 bases and 0 bases, there was a span of 8 bases.